This TCR beta chain was recovered during a study of beta chain features in type 1 diabetes (dated by TCRdb to between 2017 and 2018). Looking at the study overall: Mean age, gender distribution, total cell number and subset yield were not different between patients and healthy donors. Regulatory and stem cell-like memory subsets were isolated from only 8 patients and roughly eight healthy donors, whereas naive and central memory subsets came from all 28 donors. A total of approximately 99,000,000 sorted cells were examined across all samples, and RNA yield correlated strongly with the number of cells per subset. The study compared TCRB repertoires of sorted circulating CD4+ T cell subsets between recently diagnosed type 1 diabetes patients and matched healthy donors. Study-wide findings and limitations: Type 1 diabetes patients showed a moderate but significant shortening of TCRB CDR3 length in all four CD4+ subsets. Naive, central memory and regulatory TCRB repertoires appeared to be more similar among patients than among healthy donors. Because cDNA rather than genomic DNA was sequenced, highly expressing activated cells could have been over-represented, although no difference in activation and CD3 levels was found between groups. Because the HLA sub-analyses included only small numbers of individuals, any influence of HLA type on TCRB rearrangement was left unresolved. At VDJ recombination sites, patients with type 1 diabetes made fewer insertions and deleted more nucleotides, a pattern implying thymic rearrangement abnormalities. Shorter templates might have been favored by PCR, but patient and control samples were amplified and corrected together, so both groups would have been affected equally by any skew.

Each donor gave one peripheral blood draw, roughly 0.11 L on average, collected into heparinised tubes. Using a panel that included CD45RO, CCR7, CD25, CD127, CD95 and CD27, naive, central memory, regulatory and stem cell-like memory CD4+ T cells were sorted on a BD FACSAria II. A purity above 98% was achieved for all sorted populations. PBMCs were isolated right away by Lymphoprep density gradient centrifugation and were stained directly, without culture. So that batch effects would be minimized, each experiment stained and sorted samples in pairs, pairing one healthy donor with one patient. As regards this clone: Its target antigen remains unknown. It has no much larger one-base neighbor in the sample; base qualities were not kept.

The entire amount of isolated RNA was reverse transcribed using the High Capacity cDNA Reverse Transcription Kit, so the sequenced TCRB transcripts were expressed ones. Deep immunoSEQ sequencing was applied to naive, central memory and regulatory T cell samples, giving an average of around 3.8 million total reads per sample. After sorted cells were lysed in RLT buffer, RNA was extracted with DNase-treated RNeasy Micro or Mini kits, with the choice depending on cell number. To prevent cross-contamination, each cell subset was processed individually, whereas patient and healthy donor samples were processed jointly. The immunoSEQ multiplex PCR was used to amplify TCRB sequences from cDNA, generating 87-bp fragments that spanned the CDR3 region. Sequencing of the amplicons was done on the Illumina HiSeq platform. The study's own analysis went as follows. PCR bias was corrected computationally using synthetic template baselines, and reads within Hamming distance 2 were collapsed, with unmergeable singletons discarded. Reads were aligned to IMGT to assign V, D and J genes, CDR3 length, and insertions or deletions at six rearrangement sites. Within each subset, clonotype counts were normalized to sorted cell number, and only after that were true diversity and Gini coefficients computed with the tcR R package. Repertoire sharing was quantified using the overlap coefficient calculated on TCRB nucleotide sequences. Out-of-frame TCRB sequences from naive cells were analyzed as a proxy for the pre-selection repertoire. Entries here come from immuneACCESS through TCRdb and include only in-frame sequences with V and J called. Some clones fail to appear in such tables; in the studies checked, an unresolved V gene covers under half of the shortfall, and the cause of the remainder is unknown. That table is the source of V, J and clone size, and D and trimming were worked out from the DNA. This sample gives roughly 250,000 clones in total; approximately 70% of them show up just once. About 0.05% of the sample rests with the top ten.

V was cut back by 4 bases and J by 3 bases, leaving a gap of 3 bases between them. The CDR3, from cysteine to phenylalanine, totals 10 residues. Left in the record is the CDR3 DNA by itself, 30 bases read in frame from the first base. CDR1 and CDR2 (GTSNPN, SVGIG) derive from the germline V gene (reference sequence). This clonotype originated in a man aged 30 to 39 in good health. The V and J genes are TRBV30 and TRBJ2-5, with the identity of the D gene unclear. Specimen: naive CD4+ T cells from blood. What this sample's cell subset or site label stands for: true naive CD4+ T cells. The DNA sequence reads TGTGCCTGGATGGAAGAGACCCAGTACTTC. This yields the protein CAWMEETQYF.